This T cell receptor (beta chain) emerged from a study of shared clonotypes between healthy human individuals. Germline CDR1 is MDHEN and CDR2 is SYDVKM. The CDR3 is 13 residues long. The trim removed 9 bases at V and 6 bases at J, leaving 2 bases unmatched. In the source study's methods: Junction-only sequences without quality scores were provided by ImmunoSEQ, so filtering was different. TCRdb's table, derived via immunoSEQ multiplex PCR, lists solely in-frame clones and lacks some. Clonal size and the V and J genes are those of that table, whereas D and trimming came from the DNA. This table holds around 2.5 million clones, 93% found once. None of the donors, who were healthy HIV-negative adults, had recently had acute infections or vaccinations. Every donor, a Caucasian adult, lived in Nashville, Tennessee.

The source of this sequence is a man between 18 and 29 years old in good health. Some clones in this sample may be carry-over from other donors' samples. V and J are TRBV28 and TRBJ2-1, with 13 bases matching TRBD2. The sequencing input was naive CD4+ T cells from PBMCs. Subset indicated: CD45RA+ positively selected. CDR3 bases: TGTGCCAGTACTAGCGGGGGGGTCAATGAGCAGTTCTTC. Its protein product is CASTSGGVNEQFF.